This T cell receptor (beta chain) was sequenced in a study of cytomegalovirus exposure and HLA in healthy donors. In regard to this clone: Its antigen is as yet unknown.

A multiplex PCR was run with 60 Vbeta primers and 13 Jbeta primers. Only in-frame clones appear in the TCRdb table, and some are missing; sequencing was by immunoSEQ multiplex PCR. This sample has about 86,000 clones, with more than 65% found just once. General study points: Some V segments, TRBV6-2 and TRBV6-3 among them, were indistinguishable and were therefore excluded.

The CDR3 contains 13 residues. Germline V CDR1 and CDR2: MNHNS, SASEGT. V was cut by 2 bases and J by 5 bases, with 9 bases left in between. Sequenced: PBMCs. This TCR derives from a man in his fifties or sixties in good health and CMV-seronegative. The chain carries TRBV6-1 and TRBJ1-1; perhaps TRBD1 as D (5 bases). DNA of the CDR3: TGTGCCAGCAGTGAATCAGGGAGGACTGAAGCTTTCTTT. As protein: CASSESGRTEAFF.